The sequence of this T cell receptor beta chain was determined in a study of blood T cells in healthy people across ages. Study-wide results and limits: When set beside aged donors, long-lived donors presented more naive CD4+ cells and higher diversity. Per million T cells, TCR beta diversity dropped about linearly as age rose. Diversity of TCR beta correlated strongly with naive T cell percentage.

PCR was performed a second time for about 7 to 11 cycles using a sample-barcoded 5' primer and a J-beta primer mix. All cDNA molecules were each tagged by a template-switch adaptor with 12 random nucleotides. TCRdb reprocessed the 5' RACE reads with MiXCR, giving one entry per CDR3 protein. Seen here are 780,000 or so distinct CDR3 sequences, more than 50% observed once, and the top ten hold around 25%. Note on this clonotype: Its antigen remains unknown.

The CDR3 has 15 amino acids. The germline V gene has CDR1 SQVTM and CDR2 ANQGSEA. With V trimmed by 4 bases and J by 5 bases, 5 bases remained unmatched. The sequencing sample was made of blood. The clonotype was recovered from a man aged 40-49 years in good health. The chain combines TRBV29-1 with TRBJ2-2; 12 bases are a match to TRBD2. Here the CDR3 DNA reads TGCAGCGTTGGTTTACTAGCGGGAGGAACCGGGGAGCTGTTTTTT. It translates to CSVGLLAGGTGELFF.